The sample holds a few counts of the clone carrying this TCR beta chain. The antigen is unknown. The data stem from a study of blood T cells in healthy people across ages. General observations from the study: Long-lived donors exceeded aged donors in naive CD4+ cells and diversity. Per-million-T-cell TCR beta diversity fell roughly linearly with age.

It was with a sample-barcoded 5' primer and a J-beta primer mix that a second PCR of roughly 7 to 12 cycles was run. TCRdb re-called the 5' RACE reads through MiXCR, storing one row per CDR3 protein. The data show some 1,500,000 distinct CDR3 sequences, about 45% seen once. The CDR3 covers 11 residues. Trimming removed 1 base at V and 13 bases at J, with 13 bases between. CDR1 and CDR2 from the germline V gene are SQVTM and ANQGSEA. This TCR derives from a woman aged 18-29 years in good health. Sequenced material: blood. V is TRBV29-1 and J is TRBJ2-5; a possible D gene is TRBD1 (5 bases). The CDR3 here is CSVEGGPRAYF. CDR3 DNA: TGCAGCGTTGAAGGTGGACCCAGGGCGTACTTC.